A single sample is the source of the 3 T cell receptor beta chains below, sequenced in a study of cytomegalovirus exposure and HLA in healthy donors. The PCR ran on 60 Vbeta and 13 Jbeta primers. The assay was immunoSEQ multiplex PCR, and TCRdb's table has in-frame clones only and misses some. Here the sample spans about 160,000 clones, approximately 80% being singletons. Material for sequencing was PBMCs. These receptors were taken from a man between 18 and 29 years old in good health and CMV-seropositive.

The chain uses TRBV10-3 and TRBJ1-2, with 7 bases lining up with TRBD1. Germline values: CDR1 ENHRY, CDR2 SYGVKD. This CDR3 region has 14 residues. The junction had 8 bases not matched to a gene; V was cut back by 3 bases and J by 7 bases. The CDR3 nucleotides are TGTGCCATCAGTGAAGACAGGGAAGTAGGTGGCTACACCTTC. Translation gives CAISEDREVGGYTF.

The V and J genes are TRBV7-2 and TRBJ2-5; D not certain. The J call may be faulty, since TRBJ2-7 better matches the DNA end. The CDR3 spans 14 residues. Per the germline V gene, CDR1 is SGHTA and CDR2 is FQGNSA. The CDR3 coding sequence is TGTGCCAGCAGCTCACCGGAACGGAGCTACGAGCAGTACTTC. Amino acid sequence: CASSSPERSYEQYF.

The CDR3 sequence is CASSLHRDSGEKLFF. CDR3 nucleotides: TGTGCCAGCAGCTTACACCGGGACAGCGGTGAAAAACTGTTTTTT. The chain recombines TRBV7-9 with TRBJ1-4; TRBD1 aligns across 7 bases. The germline CDR1 and CDR2 sequences are SEHNR and FQNEAQ (reference sequence). J lost 7 bases, V lost 2 bases, and 7 bases had no gene match. The CDR3 consists of 15 residues.